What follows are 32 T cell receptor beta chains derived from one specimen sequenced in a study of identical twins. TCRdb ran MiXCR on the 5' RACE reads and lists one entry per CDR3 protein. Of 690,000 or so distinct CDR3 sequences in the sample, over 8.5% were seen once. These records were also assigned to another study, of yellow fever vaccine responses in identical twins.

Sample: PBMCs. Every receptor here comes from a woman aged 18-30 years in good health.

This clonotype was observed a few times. The CDR3 DNA follows: TGCAGCGCCAGGACAGGGGGCGACCCGTCACTCGAGCAGTACTTC. Translation gives CSARTGGDPSLEQYF. The gene calls are TRBV29-1 and TRBJ2-7, with 11 bases aligning to TRBD1. Trimming took 7 bases from V and 6 from J; bases not matched to a gene: 14. Germline V CDR1 and CDR2: SQVTM, ANQGSEA. The CDR3 spans 15 residues.

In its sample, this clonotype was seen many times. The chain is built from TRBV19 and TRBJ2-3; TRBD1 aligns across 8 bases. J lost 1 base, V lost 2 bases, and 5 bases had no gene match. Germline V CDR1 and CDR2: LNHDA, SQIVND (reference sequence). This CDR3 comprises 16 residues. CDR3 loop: CASSILQGEGTDTQYF. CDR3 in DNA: TGTGCCAGTAGTATACTACAGGGGGAGGGCACAGATACGCAGTATTTT.

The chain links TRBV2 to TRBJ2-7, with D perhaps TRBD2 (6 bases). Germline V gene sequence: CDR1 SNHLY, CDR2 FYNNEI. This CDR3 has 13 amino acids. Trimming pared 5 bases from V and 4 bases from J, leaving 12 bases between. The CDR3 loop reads CASSPLREYEQYF. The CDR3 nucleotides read TGTGCCAGCAGTCCCCTCCGGGAGTACGAGCAGTACTTC.

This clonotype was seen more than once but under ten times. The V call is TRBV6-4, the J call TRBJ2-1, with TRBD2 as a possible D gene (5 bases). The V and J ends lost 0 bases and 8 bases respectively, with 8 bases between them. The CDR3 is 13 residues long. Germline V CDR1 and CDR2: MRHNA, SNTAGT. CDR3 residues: CASSDSSVDEQFF. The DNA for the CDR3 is TGTGCCAGCAGTGACTCTAGCGTCGATGAGCAGTTCTTC.

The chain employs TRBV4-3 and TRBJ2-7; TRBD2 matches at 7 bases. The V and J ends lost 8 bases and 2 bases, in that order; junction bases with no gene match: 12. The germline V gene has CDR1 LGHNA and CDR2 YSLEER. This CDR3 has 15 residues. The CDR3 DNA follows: TGCGCCAGCGGCAGCCCTAGCGGACTTCCCTACGAGCAGTACTTC. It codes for CASGSPSGLPYEQYF.

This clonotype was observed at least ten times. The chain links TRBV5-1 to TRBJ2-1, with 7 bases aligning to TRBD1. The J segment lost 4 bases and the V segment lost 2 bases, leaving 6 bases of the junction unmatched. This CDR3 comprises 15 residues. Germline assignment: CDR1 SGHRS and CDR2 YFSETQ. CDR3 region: CASSLLGQKYNEQFF. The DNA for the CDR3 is TGCGCCAGCAGCTTACTGGGACAGAAATACAATGAGCAGTTCTTC. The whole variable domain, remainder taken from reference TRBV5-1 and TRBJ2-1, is KAGVTQTPRYLIKTRGQQVTLSCSPISGHRSVSWYQQTPGQGLQFLFEYFSETQRNKGNFPGRFSGRQFSNSRSEMNVSTLELGDSALYLCASSLLGQKYNEQFFGPGTRLTVL.

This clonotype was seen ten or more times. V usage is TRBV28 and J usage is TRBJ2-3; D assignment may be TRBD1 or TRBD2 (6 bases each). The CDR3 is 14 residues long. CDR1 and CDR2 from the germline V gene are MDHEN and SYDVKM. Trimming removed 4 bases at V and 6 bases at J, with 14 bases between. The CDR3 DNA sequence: TGTGCCAGCAGTTATCCCCAGGGGAGGGATACGCAGTATTTT. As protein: CASSYPQGRDTQYF.

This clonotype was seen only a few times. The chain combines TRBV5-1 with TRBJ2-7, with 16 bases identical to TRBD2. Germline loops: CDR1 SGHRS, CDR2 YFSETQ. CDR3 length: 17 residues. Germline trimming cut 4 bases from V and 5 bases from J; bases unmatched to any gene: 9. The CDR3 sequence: CASSVTGLAGGPHEQYF. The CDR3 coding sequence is TGCGCCAGCAGCGTTACGGGACTAGCGGGAGGGCCCCACGAGCAGTACTTC.

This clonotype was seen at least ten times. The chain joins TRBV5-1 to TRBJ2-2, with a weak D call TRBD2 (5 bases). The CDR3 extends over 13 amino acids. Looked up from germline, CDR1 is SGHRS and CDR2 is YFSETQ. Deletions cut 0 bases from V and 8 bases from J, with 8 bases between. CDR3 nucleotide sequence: TGCGCCAGCAGCTTGGAGCTAGCTGGGGAGCTGTTTTTT. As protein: CASSLELAGELFF. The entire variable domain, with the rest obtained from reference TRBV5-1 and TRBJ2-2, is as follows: KAGVTQTPRYLIKTRGQQVTLSCSPISGHRSVSWYQQTPGQGLQFLFEYFSETQRNKGNFPGRFSGRQFSNSRSEMNVSTLELGDSALYLCASSLELAGELFFGEGSRLTVL.

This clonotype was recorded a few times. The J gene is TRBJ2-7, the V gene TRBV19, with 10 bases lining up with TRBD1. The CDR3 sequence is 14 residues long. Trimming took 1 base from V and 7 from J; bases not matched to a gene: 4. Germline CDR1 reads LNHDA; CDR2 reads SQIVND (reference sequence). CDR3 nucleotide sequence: TGTGCCAGTAGTATAGGACAGGGGGCAAGAGAGCAGTACTTC. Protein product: CASSIGQGAREQYF.

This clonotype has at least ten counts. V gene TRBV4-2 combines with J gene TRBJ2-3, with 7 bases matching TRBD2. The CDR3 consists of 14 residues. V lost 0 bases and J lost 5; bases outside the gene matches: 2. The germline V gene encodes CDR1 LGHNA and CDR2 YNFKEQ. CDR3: CASSQDRGEDTQYF. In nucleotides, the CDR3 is TGTGCCAGCAGCCAAGATCGGGGGGAAGATACGCAGTATTTT.

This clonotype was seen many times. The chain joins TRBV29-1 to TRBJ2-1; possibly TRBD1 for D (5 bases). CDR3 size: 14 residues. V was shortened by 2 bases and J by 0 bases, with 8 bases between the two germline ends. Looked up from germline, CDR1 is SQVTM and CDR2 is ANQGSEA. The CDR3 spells CSVEKGLSYNEQFF. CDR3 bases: TGCAGCGTTGAAAAGGGGCTCTCCTACAATGAGCAGTTCTTC.

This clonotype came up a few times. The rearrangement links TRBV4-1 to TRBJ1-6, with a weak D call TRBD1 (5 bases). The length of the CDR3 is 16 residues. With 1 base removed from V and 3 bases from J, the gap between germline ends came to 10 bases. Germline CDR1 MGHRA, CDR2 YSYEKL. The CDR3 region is CASSQGGAGYNSPLHF. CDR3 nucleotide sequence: TGCGCCAGCAGCCAAGGAGGGGCGGGCTATAATTCACCCCTCCACTTT.

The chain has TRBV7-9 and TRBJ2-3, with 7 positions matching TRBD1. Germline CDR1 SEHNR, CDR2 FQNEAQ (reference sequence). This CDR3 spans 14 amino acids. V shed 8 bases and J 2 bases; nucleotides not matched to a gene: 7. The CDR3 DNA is TGTGCCAGCCGCGACAGGGTAAACACAGATACGCAGTATTTT. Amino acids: CASRDRVNTDTQYF. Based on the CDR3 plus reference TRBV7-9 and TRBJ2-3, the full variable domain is DTGVSQNPRHKITKRGQNVTFRCDPISEHNRLYWYRQTLGQGPEFLTYFQNEAQLEKSRLLSDRFSAERPKGSFSTLEIQRTEQGDSAMYLCASRDRVNTDTQYFGPGTRLTVL.

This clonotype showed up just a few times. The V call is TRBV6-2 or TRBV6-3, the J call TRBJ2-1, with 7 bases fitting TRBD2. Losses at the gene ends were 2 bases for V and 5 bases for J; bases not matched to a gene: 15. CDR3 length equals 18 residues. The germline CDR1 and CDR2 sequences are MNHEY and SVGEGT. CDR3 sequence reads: CASSYTESGLAGDNEQFF. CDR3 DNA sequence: TGTGCCAGCAGTTACACGGAATCAGGGTTAGCGGGCGACAATGAGCAGTTCTTC.

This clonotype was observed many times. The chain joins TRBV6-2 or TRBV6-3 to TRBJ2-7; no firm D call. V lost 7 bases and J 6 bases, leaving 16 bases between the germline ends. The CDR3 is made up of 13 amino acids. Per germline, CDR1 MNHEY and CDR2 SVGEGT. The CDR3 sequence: CASIKSDIGEQYF. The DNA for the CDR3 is TGTGCCAGCATCAAATCGGATATCGGCGAGCAGTACTTC.

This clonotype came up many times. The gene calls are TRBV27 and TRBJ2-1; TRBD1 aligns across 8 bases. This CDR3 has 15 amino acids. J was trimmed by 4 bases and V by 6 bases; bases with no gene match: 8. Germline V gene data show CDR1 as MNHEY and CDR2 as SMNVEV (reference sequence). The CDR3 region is CASSRGQGVYNEQFF. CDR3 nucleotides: TGTGCCAGCAGCCGCGGACAGGGCGTGTACAATGAGCAGTTCTTC.

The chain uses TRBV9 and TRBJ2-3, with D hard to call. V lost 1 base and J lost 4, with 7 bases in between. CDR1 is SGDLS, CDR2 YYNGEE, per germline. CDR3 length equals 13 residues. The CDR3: CASSVLGSDTQYF. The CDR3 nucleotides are TGTGCCAGCAGCGTACTGGGCTCAGATACGCAGTATTTT.

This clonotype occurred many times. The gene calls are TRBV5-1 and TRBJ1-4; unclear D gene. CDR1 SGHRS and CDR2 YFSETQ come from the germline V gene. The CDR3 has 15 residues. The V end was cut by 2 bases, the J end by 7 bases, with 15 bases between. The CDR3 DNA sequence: TGCGCCAGCAGCTTTACCGACGGAGGGAGTGAAAAACTGTTTTTT. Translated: CASSFTDGGSEKLFF.

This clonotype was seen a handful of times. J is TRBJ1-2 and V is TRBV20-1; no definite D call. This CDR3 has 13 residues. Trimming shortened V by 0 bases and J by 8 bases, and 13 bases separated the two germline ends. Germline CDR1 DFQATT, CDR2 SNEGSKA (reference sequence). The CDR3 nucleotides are TGCAGTGCTAGAGATGAGCGGAGAAGCGGCTACACCTTC. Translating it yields CSARDERRSGYTF.

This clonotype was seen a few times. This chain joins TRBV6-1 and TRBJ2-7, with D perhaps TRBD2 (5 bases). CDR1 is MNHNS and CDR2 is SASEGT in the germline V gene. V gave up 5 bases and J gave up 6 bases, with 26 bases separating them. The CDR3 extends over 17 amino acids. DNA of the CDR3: TGTGCCAGCAGTCCACCGACGTTACGTACCGGGGTCTCCGAGCAGTACTTC. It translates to CASSPPTLRTGVSEQYF.

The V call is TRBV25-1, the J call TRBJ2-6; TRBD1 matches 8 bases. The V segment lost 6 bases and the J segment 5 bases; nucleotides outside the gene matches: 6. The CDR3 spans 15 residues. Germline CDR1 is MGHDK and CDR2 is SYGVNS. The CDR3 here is CASRAGQGWANVLTF. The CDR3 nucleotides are TGTGCCAGCAGGGCCGGACAGGGCTGGGCCAACGTCCTGACTTTC.

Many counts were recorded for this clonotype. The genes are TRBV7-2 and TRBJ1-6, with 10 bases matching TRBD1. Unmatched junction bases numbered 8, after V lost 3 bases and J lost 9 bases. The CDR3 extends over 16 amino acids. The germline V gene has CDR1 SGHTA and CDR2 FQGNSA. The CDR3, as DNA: TGTGCCAGCAGCTTTCGGAGGGGACAGGGGATTTCACCCCTCCACTTT. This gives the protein CASSFRRGQGISPLHF.

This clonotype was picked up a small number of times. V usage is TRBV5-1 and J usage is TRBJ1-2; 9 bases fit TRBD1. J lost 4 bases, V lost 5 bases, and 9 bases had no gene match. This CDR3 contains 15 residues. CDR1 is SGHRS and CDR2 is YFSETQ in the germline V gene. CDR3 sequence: CASREGQGRVYGYTF. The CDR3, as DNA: TGCGCCAGCAGAGAGGGACAGGGTCGAGTCTATGGCTACACCTTC.

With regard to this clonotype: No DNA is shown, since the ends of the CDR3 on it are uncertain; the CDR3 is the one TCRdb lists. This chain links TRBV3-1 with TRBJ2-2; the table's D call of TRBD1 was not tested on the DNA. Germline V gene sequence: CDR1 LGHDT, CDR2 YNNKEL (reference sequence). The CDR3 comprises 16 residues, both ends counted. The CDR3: CAAARGDRSTPGSCFF.

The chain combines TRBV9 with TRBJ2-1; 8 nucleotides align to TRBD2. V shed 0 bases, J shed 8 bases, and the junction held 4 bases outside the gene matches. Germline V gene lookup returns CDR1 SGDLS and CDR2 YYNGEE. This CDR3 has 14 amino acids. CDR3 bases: TGTGCCAGCAGCGTAGGGTCGGGGGGGTATGAGCAGTTCTTC. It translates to CASSVGSGGYEQFF.

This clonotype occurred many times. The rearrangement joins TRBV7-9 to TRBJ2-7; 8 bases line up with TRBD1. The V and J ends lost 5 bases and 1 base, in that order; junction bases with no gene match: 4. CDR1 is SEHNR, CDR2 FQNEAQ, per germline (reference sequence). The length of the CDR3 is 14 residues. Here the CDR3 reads CASSTGQVSYEQYF. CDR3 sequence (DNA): TGTGCCAGCAGCACGGGACAGGTGTCCTACGAGCAGTACTTC.

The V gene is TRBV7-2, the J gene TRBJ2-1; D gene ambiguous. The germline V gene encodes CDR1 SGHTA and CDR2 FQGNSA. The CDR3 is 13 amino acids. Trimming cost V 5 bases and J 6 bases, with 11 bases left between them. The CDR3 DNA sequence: TGTGCCAGCAGCGACGGTGGATTCAATGAGCAGTTCTTC. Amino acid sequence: CASSDGGFNEQFF.

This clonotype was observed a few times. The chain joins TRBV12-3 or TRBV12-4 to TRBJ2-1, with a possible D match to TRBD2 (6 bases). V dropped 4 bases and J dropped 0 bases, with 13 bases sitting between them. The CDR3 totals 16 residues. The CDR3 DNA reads TGTGCCAGCAGTTATCCGGGAGTCCCCTCCTACAATGAGCAGTTCTTC. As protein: CASSYPGVPSYNEQFF.

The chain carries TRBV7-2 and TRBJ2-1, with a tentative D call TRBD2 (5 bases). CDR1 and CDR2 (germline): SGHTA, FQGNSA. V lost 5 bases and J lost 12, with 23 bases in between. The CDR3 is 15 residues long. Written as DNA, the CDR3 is TGTGCCAGCAGCCGCCCCCAGCAGCGGACCTCATGGCAGTTCTTC. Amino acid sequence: CASSRPQQRTSWQFF.

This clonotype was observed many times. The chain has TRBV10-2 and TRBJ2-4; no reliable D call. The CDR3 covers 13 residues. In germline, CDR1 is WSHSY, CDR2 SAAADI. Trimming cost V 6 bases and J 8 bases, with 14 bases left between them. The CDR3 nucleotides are TGCGCCAGCAGGATCCCCTTATCGCACATTCAGTACTTC. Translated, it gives CASRIPLSHIQYF.

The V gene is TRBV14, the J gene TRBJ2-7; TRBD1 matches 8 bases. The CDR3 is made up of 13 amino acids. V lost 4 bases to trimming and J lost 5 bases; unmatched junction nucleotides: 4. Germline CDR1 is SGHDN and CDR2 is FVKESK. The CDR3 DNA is TGTGCCAGCAGCCGCATACAGGGGGACGAGCAGTACTTC. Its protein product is CASSRIQGDEQYF.